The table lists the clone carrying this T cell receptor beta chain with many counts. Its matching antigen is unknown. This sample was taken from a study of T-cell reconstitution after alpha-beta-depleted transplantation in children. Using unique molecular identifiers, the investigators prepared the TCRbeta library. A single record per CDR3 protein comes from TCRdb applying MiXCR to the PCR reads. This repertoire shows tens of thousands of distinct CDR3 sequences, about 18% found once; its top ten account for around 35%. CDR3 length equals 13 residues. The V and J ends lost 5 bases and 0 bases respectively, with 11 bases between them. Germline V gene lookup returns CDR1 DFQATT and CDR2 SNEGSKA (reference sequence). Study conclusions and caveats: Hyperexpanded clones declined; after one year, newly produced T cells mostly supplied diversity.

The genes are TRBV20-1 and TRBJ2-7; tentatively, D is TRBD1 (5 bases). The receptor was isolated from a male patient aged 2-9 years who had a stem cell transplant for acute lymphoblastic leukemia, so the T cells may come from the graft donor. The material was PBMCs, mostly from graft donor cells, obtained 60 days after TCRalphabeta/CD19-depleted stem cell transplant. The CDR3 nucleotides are TGCAGTGCTCCCAGGGTTCCCTCCTACGAGCAGTACTTC. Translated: CSAPRVPSYEQYF.